This T cell receptor beta chain was recorded in a study of CD8+ T cells in alopecia areata. Overall study results and limits: Many expanded lesional clones remained in scalp and blood on tofacitinib. The study found tofacitinib significantly decreased scalp clonality and expanded CD8+ clones among the top 100. Lesional scalp exceeded normal scalp in clonality, especially in alopecia totalis/universalis.

RNA extraction and reverse transcription yielded cDNA as sequencing template. The method was immunoSEQ multiplex PCR; TCRdb's version includes in-frame clones alone and lacks a portion of them. Of approximately 180,000 clones in the sample, approximately 55% were seen once. Of note for this clone: The antigen remains undetermined.

V lost 5 bases and J lost 5, with 16 bases in between. Germline assignment: CDR1 SGHAT and CDR2 FQNNGV. The CDR3 runs to 14 residues. Described treatment: oral pan-JAK inhibitor, 5-10 mg twice daily. This specimen was CD8+ T cells sorted from blood, taken at week 24, from a patient treated with tofacitinib. This chain joins TRBV11-2 and TRBJ2-7; D is uncertain. This TCR came from a human donor with alopecia areata. Here the CDR3 DNA reads TGTGCCAGCAGCCTCACCCGGCCTGGGGACGAGCAGTACTTC. Its translation is CASSLTRPGDEQYF. Using reference TRBV11-2 and TRBJ2-7 for the parts outside the CDR3, the full variable domain is EAGVAQSPRYKIIEKRQSVAFWCNPISGHATLYWYQQILGQGPKLLIQFQNNGVVDDSQLPKDRFSAERLKGVDSTLKIQPAKLEDSAVYLCASSLTRPGDEQYFGPGTRLTVT.